One sample yielded the 18 T cell receptor beta chains listed below, sequenced in a study of human T cells and chemical hapten exposure. A single record per CDR3 protein comes from TCRdb applying MiXCR to the RACE reads. The sample consists of around 110,000 distinct CDR3 sequences, about 12% of them appearing once. The time point denotes: patch test 1, 2 weeks after DPC sensitization. Treatment defined: therapeutic diphenylcyclopropenone sensitization with weekly scalp DPC. Sequenced here: whole blood, sampled in connection with sensitization to the hapten diphenylcyclopropenone (DPC). The receptor set was obtained from a woman in her fifties or sixties with alopecia areata. Some clones in this sample may be carry-over from other donors' samples.

In its sample, this clonotype was seen many times. This chain uses TRBV29-1 with TRBJ2-3; D is undetermined. Trimming took off 3 bases at V and 0 bases at J, with 4 bases between the two ends. In germline, CDR1 is SQVTM, CDR2 ANQGSEA. The CDR3 extends over 12 amino acids. CDR3 sequence (DNA): TGCAGCGTTGACAGCAGCACAGATACGCAGTATTTT. Residues: CSVDSSTDTQYF.

This clonotype was recorded at least ten times. The chain employs TRBV27 and TRBJ2-5; 7 bases map to TRBD2. Germline lookup yields CDR1 MNHEY and CDR2 SMNVEV (reference sequence). The CDR3 totals 15 residues. J gave up 4 bases and V 1 base, and 6 bases lay outside the gene matches. Here the CDR3 DNA reads TGTGCCAGCAGTTTATTTCTATCTAGCGGAGAGACCCAGTACTTC. Its translation is CASSLFLSSGETQYF.

There are a few counts of this clonotype. This chain connects TRBV20-1 to TRBJ2-1, with D perhaps matching TRBD2 (8 bases). V shed 3 bases and J shed 9 bases, with 21 bases lying between them. The CDR3 spans 15 residues. Germline V gene sequence: CDR1 DFQATT, CDR2 SNEGSKA (reference sequence). The chain's CDR3 is CSASGRGHNLGEQFF. In DNA form, the CDR3 reads TGCAGTGCTAGCGGGAGGGGGCACAATCTTGGTGAGCAGTTCTTC.

The genes are TRBV29-1 and TRBJ2-7; a possible D gene is TRBD1 (7 bases). Germline CDR1 and CDR2: SQVTM and ANQGSEA. The CDR3 sequence is 13 residues long. The V and J ends lost 5 bases and 4 bases respectively, with 15 bases between them. The DNA for the CDR3 is TGCAGCGTTCGGCAGGGGGGCCTATACGAGCAGTACTTC. This translates into CSVRQGGLYEQYF.

This clonotype was observed at least ten times. V and J are TRBV10-3 and TRBJ2-7; weak D call: TRBD2 (6 bases). This CDR3 is built from 12 residues. Germline V gene sequence: CDR1 ENHRY, CDR2 SYGVKD. V was cut by 6 bases and J by 7 bases, with 13 bases left in between. CDR3 protein: CAIRGGIGEQYF. CDR3 DNA: TGTGCCATCAGAGGAGGGATTGGGGAGCAGTACTTC.

This clonotype was seen repeatedly, ten times or more. One junction end disagrees with the germline gene, perhaps due to a read error. The chain links TRBV20-1 to TRBJ1-2; D is perhaps TRBD1 (5 bases). The CDR3 sequence is 13 residues long. Germline V gene data show CDR1 as DFQATT and CDR2 as SNEGSKA (reference sequence). The CDR3 nucleotides are TGCAGTGCTCGAGACAGTTACGCTGGTGGCTACACCTTC. It yields the protein CSARDSYAGGYTF.

This clonotype was counted between two and nine times. V usage is TRBV12-3 or TRBV12-4 and J usage is TRBJ2-5, with D hard to call. Trimming took off 0 bases at V and 5 bases at J, with 10 bases between the two ends. This CDR3 comprises 14 residues. As DNA, the CDR3 is TGTGCCAGCAGTTTAGCGGGATCGGCCGAGACCCAGTACTTC. This codes for CASSLAGSAETQYF.

This CDR3 reads CASSLAGTTQETQYF. DNA of the CDR3: TGTGCCAGCAGCTTAGCCGGGACGACCCAAGAGACCCAGTACTTC. V and J are TRBV7-2 and TRBJ2-5; D may correspond to TRBD1 or TRBD2 (5 bases each). The CDR3 has 15 amino acids. Germline V CDR1 and CDR2: SGHTA, FQGNSA. The ends were cut back, 0 bases at V and 1 base at J, with 9 bases in the middle. Full variable domain (remainder filled in from reference TRBV7-2 and TRBJ2-5): GAGVSQSPSNKVTEKGKDVELRCDPISGHTALYWYRQSLGQGLEFLIYFQGNSAPDKSGLPSDRFSAERTGGSVSTLTIQRTQQEDSAVYLCASSLAGTTQETQYFGPGTRLLVL.

This clonotype has only a few counts. This rearrangement joins TRBV7-2 to TRBJ1-1, with D possibly being TRBD1 (6 bases). V dropped 10 bases and J dropped 3 bases, with 21 bases sitting between them. Germline V gene data show CDR1 as SGHTA and CDR2 as FQGNSA. This CDR3 has 15 residues. This chain's CDR3 is CATGIGGGRDTEAFF. The DNA for the CDR3 is TGTGCCACCGGAATAGGCGGGGGGCGGGACACTGAAGCTTTCTTT.

The chain combines TRBV2 with TRBJ2-1, with D maybe TRBD1 (5 bases). Germline-derived CDR1 and CDR2 are SNHLY and FYNNEI. The V end lost 2 bases, the J end lost 0 bases, and 11 bases lay between the germline ends. CDR3 size: 16 residues. In nucleotides, the CDR3 is TGTGCCAGCAGTGAATGGGGCGGCAGCTCCTACAATGAGCAGTTCTTC. Translation gives CASSEWGGSSYNEQFF.

This clonotype has a handful of counts. V gene TRBV20-1 combines with J gene TRBJ1-1; 10 nucleotides agree with TRBD1. CDR1 is DFQATT, CDR2 SNEGSKA, per germline (reference sequence). The V and J ends lost 5 bases and 4 bases, in that order; junction bases with no gene match: 4. The CDR3 has 13 residues. The CDR3 protein is CSAGRTGGTEAFF. The CDR3 DNA reads TGCAGTGCTGGAAGGACAGGGGGCACTGAAGCTTTCTTT.

This clonotype has a handful of counts. J is TRBJ2-2 and V is TRBV4-1; D is possibly TRBD1 (6 bases). Trimming removed 3 bases from V and 3 bases from J, with 8 bases in between. Looked up from germline, CDR1 is MGHRA and CDR2 is YSYEKL. The CDR3 covers 14 residues. The CDR3 reads CASSQYRDTGELFF. As DNA, the CDR3 is TGCGCCAGCAGCCAGTACAGGGACACCGGGGAGCTGTTTTTT.

The table lists this clonotype with many counts. The chain uses TRBV7-9 and TRBJ1-2; 10 positions match TRBD1. Germline trimming cut 5 bases from V and 5 bases from J; bases unmatched to any gene: 8. The CDR3 extends over 15 amino acids. Germline V gene data show CDR1 as SEHNR and CDR2 as FQNEAQ (reference sequence). CDR3 in DNA: TGTGCCAGCAGCCAGACAGGGGGCGCTCAATATGGCTACACCTTC. Its translation: CASSQTGGAQYGYTF. Using reference TRBV7-9 and TRBJ1-2 for the parts outside the CDR3, the full variable domain is DTGVSQNPRHKITKRGQNVTFRCDPISEHNRLYWYRQTLGQGPEFLTYFQNEAQLEKSRLLSDRFSAERPKGSFSTLEIQRTEQGDSAMYLCASSQTGGAQYGYTFGSGTRLTVV.

This clonotype was recorded a few times. The genes are TRBV12-3 or TRBV12-4 and TRBJ1-2; 9 bases are a match to TRBD1. With 3 bases clipped from V and 4 bases from J, the junction kept 6 bases outside the gene matches. The CDR3 consists of 15 residues. The CDR3 region is CASSFTGGGSYGYTF. In DNA, the CDR3 is TGTGCCAGCAGTTTCACAGGGGGCGGAAGCTATGGCTACACCTTC.

At least ten counts were recorded for this clonotype. The chain couples TRBV28 to TRBJ2-4, with D maybe TRBD1 (6 bases). The CDR3 runs 14 residues. V was cut by 2 bases and J by 8 bases, with 13 bases left in between. Germline assignment: CDR1 MDHEN and CDR2 SYDVKM. CDR3 nucleotide sequence: TGTGCCAGCAGTTTAGACAGAGAGGGGGACATTCAGTACTTC. It specifies CASSLDREGDIQYF.

This clonotype appeared many times. The chain combines TRBV7-8 with TRBJ2-3, with no clear D. The CDR3 has 14 amino acids. V shed 1 base and J shed 3 bases, with 8 bases lying between them. Germline V gene data show CDR1 as SGHVS and CDR2 as FQNEAQ. The CDR3 DNA follows: TGTGCCAGCAGCTTAGATACTGCTACAGATACGCAGTATTTT. It specifies CASSLDTATDTQYF.

For this clonotype: A much larger clonotype is one base distant, so this may be a read error. The chain uses TRBV6-2 or TRBV6-3 and TRBJ1-2; D gene unclear. V was clipped by 2 bases and J by 7 bases, with 11 bases between them. The CDR3 sequence is 13 residues long. The germline V gene has CDR1 MNHEY and CDR2 SVGEGT. In DNA, the CDR3 is TGTGCCAGCAGTTACCCCAGTCCTCCTGGCTACACCTTC. Its translation: CASSYPSPPGYTF.

The rearrangement links TRBV7-8 to TRBJ1-1; 7 nucleotides match TRBD1. This CDR3 spans 16 amino acids. V lost 1 base, J lost 0 bases, and 5 bases stayed unmatched. Germline V lookup: CDR1 SGHVS, CDR2 FQNEAQ. The DNA of the CDR3 is TGTGCCAGCAGCTTAGTGTGGGGACAGTTGAACACTGAAGCTTTCTTT. It codes for CASSLVWGQLNTEAFF.